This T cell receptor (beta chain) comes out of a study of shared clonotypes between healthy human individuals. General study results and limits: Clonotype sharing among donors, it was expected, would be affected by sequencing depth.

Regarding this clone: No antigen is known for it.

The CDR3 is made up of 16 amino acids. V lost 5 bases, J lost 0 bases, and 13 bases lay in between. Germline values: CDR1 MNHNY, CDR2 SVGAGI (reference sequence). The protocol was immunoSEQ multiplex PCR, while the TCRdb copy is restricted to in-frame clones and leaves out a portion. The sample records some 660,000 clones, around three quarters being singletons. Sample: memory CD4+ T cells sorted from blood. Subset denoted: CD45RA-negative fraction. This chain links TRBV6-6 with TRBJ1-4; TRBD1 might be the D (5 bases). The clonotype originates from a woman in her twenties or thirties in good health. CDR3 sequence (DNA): TGTGCCAGCAGTCCCCCTGGGGCCGCAACTAATGAAAAACTGTTTTTT. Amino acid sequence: CASSPPGAATNEKLFF.